This T cell receptor beta chain stems from a study of cytomegalovirus exposure and HLA in healthy donors. Germline V gene sequence: CDR1 SEHNR, CDR2 FQNEAQ (reference sequence). V shed 4 bases and J 6 bases; nucleotides not matched to a gene: 4. The CDR3 extends over 13 amino acids. The PCR made use of 60 Vbeta and 13 Jbeta primers. Study processing details: Unique TCR beta chains numbered approximately 80 million in a later analysis, with around 10 million shared. The method was immunoSEQ multiplex PCR; TCRdb's version includes in-frame clones alone and lacks a portion of them. V, J and clone size are taken as reported in that table, and D and trimming were inferred from the DNA itself. Of 110,000 to 150,000 clones in the sample, about four fifths were seen once.

J is TRBJ1-2 and V is TRBV7-9, with 8 positions matching TRBD1. Material for sequencing was PBMCs. This receptor was obtained from a man aged 35-49 years in good health and CMV-seronegative. The CDR3 DNA reads as TGTGCCAGCAGCTCTACAGGGGGAGATGGCTACACCTTC. Residues: CASSSTGGDGYTF. Supplemented by reference TRBV7-9 and TRBJ1-2, the full variable domain reads DTGVSQNPRHKITKRGQNVTFRCDPISEHNRLYWYRQTLGQGPEFLTYFQNEAQLEKSRLLSDRFSAERPKGSFSTLEIQRTEQGDSAMYLCASSSTGGDGYTFGSGTRLTVV.